The rows below give T cell receptor beta chains drawn from one sample of a study of identical twins. A single record per CDR3 protein comes from TCRdb applying MiXCR to the 5' RACE reads. The sample lists fewer than 650,000 distinct CDR3 sequences, 9.6% seen once, with under 3% in the top ten. This same sample was also part of a study on yellow fever vaccine responses in identical twins.

The sequencing sample was made of PBMCs. These receptors were obtained from a woman aged 18-29 years in good health. The CDR3 runs from the conserved cysteine through the conserved F or W. The D gene is left open where the match is weak. Rows give clone size only sometimes, using once, few, many, or a class for an expanded clone.

D	V	J	size	DNA	CDR3
NA	TRBV4-1	TRBJ2-7	few	TGCGCCAGCAGCCAAGTGATTGGGGACGCGTTCTCCTACGAGCAGTACTTC	CASSQVIGDAFSYEQYF
TRBD2	TRBV10-3	TRBJ2-7	many	TGTGCCATCAGAACCGGGACTAGGACCTACGAGCAGTACTTC	CAIRTGTRTYEQYF
NA	TRBV5-1	TRBJ1-5	NA	TGCGCCAGCAGCTTGGTATCCGGTTCCAATCAGCCCCAGCATTTT	CASSLVSGSNQPQHF
TRBD1	TRBV6-1	TRBJ1-6	many	TGTGCCAGCAGCAAGAACAGGGGAGGCAATTCACCCCTCCACTTT	CASSKNRGGNSPLHF
NA	TRBV3-1	TRBJ2-7	few	TGTGCCAGCAGCCAAGGTTGGATGGAGCAGTACTTC	CASSQGWMEQYF
NA	TRBV12-3/TRBV12-4	TRBJ1-1	few	TGTGCCAGCAGTATCGCCGAAGCAGAGAACACTGAAGCTTTCTTT	CASSIAEAENTEAFF
NA	TRBV20-1	TRBJ1-1	few	TGCAGTGCTTCTAACAGGGTGACGGAAGCTTTCTTT	CSASNRVTEAFF
NA	TRBV21-1	TRBJ2-7	NA	TGTGCCAGCAGCGCAGCCATGGGCAGGGAGCCTTTC	CASSAAMGREPF
NA	TRBV29-1	TRBJ2-2	many	TGCAGCGTTCGGCAGGGAAGGGACACCGGGGAGCTGTTTTTT	CSVRQGRDTGELFF
TRBD2	TRBV2	TRBJ2-7	NA	TGTGCCAGCGGTTTCGGGGGGAACGAGCAGTACTTC	CASGFGGNEQYF
TRBD1	TRBV7-2	TRBJ2-7	NA	TGTGCCAGCAGAACCGGGACAGGGAACACCTACGAGCAGTACTTC	CASRTGTGNTYEQYF
NA	TRBV7-8	TRBJ2-1	many	TGTGCCAGCAGCTTAGAAGTCAAGGAGCAGTTCTTC	CASSLEVKEQFF
TRBD2	TRBV7-9	TRBJ2-1	many	TGTGCCAGCAGGACGGGGGGGAATGAGCAGTTCTTC	CASRTGGNEQFF
TRBD1	TRBV24-1	TRBJ1-5	many	TGTGCCATAGGACAGGGGTCTCGAAGCAATCAGCCCCAGCATTTT	CAIGQGSRSNQPQHF
NA	TRBV11-2	TRBJ2-7	few	TGTGCCAGCAGCTTTGGCACAGGGAGGGCGTACGAGCAGTACTTC	CASSFGTGRAYEQYF
NA	TRBV6-5	TRBJ2-5	many	TGTGCCAGCAGTTACTCTGCTCGCGAGACCCAGTACTTC	CASSYSARETQYF
NA	TRBV7-2	TRBJ2-1	NA	TGTGCCAGCAGCCGGGGGGCTAGCTCCTACAATGAGCAGTTCTTC	CASSRGASSYNEQFF
TRBD2	TRBV11-2	TRBJ2-1	NA	TGTGCCAGCAGCTTACCACCGGGACTAGCGTCTTACAATGAGCAGTTCTTC	CASSLPPGLASYNEQFF
NA	TRBV2	TRBJ2-3	NA	TGTGCCAGCTCGTACGCCACAGATACGCAGTATTTT	CASSYATDTQYF
NA	TRBV18	TRBJ2-1	NA	TGTGCCAGCTCACCGCGGGACAGCAAATGGAGCTCCTACAATGAGCAGTTCTTC	CASSPRDSKWSSYNEQFF
NA	TRBV7-2	TRBJ2-1	NA	TGTGCCAGCAGCCAGTGGACTAACTCCTACAATGAGCAGTTCTTC	CASSQWTNSYNEQFF
NA	TRBV2	TRBJ2-7	NA	TGTGCCAGCAGCGGTAGGAACGAGCAGTACTTC	CASSGRNEQYF
TRBD2	TRBV24-1	TRBJ2-3	many	TGTGCCACCAGTGATTTGGGGAGGGTTGGGACAGATACGCAGTATTTT	CATSDLGRVGTDTQYF
NA	TRBV30	TRBJ1-3	few	TGTGCCTGGGAGGGGGTCTCTGGAAACACCATATATTTT	CAWEGVSGNTIYF
NA	TRBV4-1	TRBJ2-7	many	TGCGCCAGCAGCCCGAGAGAGCTATCCTACGAGCAGTACTTC	CASSPRELSYEQYF
TRBD1	TRBV12-3/TRBV12-4	TRBJ2-2	NA	TGTGCCAGCAGCTATGGGACAGGGGGCGCCGGGACCGGGGAGCTGTTTTTT	CASSYGTGGAGTGELFF
TRBD2	TRBV29-1	TRBJ2-2	few	TGCAGCGTTGAAAGGGGAGGGTTGACCGGGGAGCTGTTTTTT	CSVERGGLTGELFF
NA	TRBV29-1	TRBJ2-3	NA	TGCAGCGTGATATATCGAGATACGCAGTATTTT	CSVIYRDTQYF
NA	TRBV27	TRBJ2-5	many	TGTGCCAGCAGTTACCAAGAGACCCAGTACTTC	CASSYQETQYF
NA	TRBV19	TRBJ2-1	NA	TGTGCCAGTAGTATTGCCGGGGTGGGTCTCGGCGAGCAGTTCTTC	CASSIAGVGLGEQFF
NA	TRBV6-2/TRBV6-3	TRBJ2-1	few	TGTGCCACCGCACCGAGGGGGAATGAGCAGTTCTTC	CATAPRGNEQFF
NA	TRBV3-1	TRBJ2-7	NA	TGTGCCAGCACCTGGGGGGCGGGGCCTTACGAGCAGTACTTC	CASTWGAGPYEQYF
TRBD2	TRBV11-2	TRBJ2-1	few	TGTGCCAGCAGCTTAAGGCCCCTTAGCGGGGGGGCTACCTACAATGAGCAGTTCTTC	CASSLRPLSGGATYNEQFF
TRBD2	TRBV12-3/TRBV12-4	TRBJ2-3	few	TGTGCCAGCAACTACCTAGCGGGGGGCACAGATACGCAGTATTTT	CASNYLAGGTDTQYF
TRBD2	TRBV6-1	TRBJ2-3	few	TGTGCCAGCAGTGGAGAAGCGGGGAGGAGCAAAGATACGCAGTATTTT	CASSGEAGRSKDTQYF
NA	TRBV6-5	TRBJ2-1	few	TGTGCCAGCAGTTACGGGGTTAGCGGCTCCTACAATGAGCAGTTCTTC	CASSYGVSGSYNEQFF
TRBD2	TRBV10-3	TRBJ2-2	few	TGTGCCACCGCACGGCGGGAAGGAGCGGGGTGGCTCACCGGGGAGCTGTTTTTT	CATARREGAGWLTGELFF
TRBD2	TRBV5-1	TRBJ2-2	NA	TGCGCCAGCAGCTTGGAGGTTGCGGGGGGACGACGGTCCGGGGAGCTGTTTTTT	CASSLEVAGGRRSGELFF
NA	TRBV10-3	TRBJ2-6	many	TGTGCCATCAGTGAGTTCCGAACAGGGACAGGGGCCAACGTCCTGACTTTC	CAISEFRTGTGANVLTF
NA	TRBV7-9	TRBJ1-2	NA	TGTGCCAGCAGCTTCGGGACACAGCATGGCTACACCTTC	CASSFGTQHGYTF
TRBD1	TRBV10-3	TRBJ2-2	many	TGTGCCATTCAGGGGGTACCCGGGGAGCTGTTTTTT	CAIQGVPGELFF
TRBD2	TRBV29-1	TRBJ2-1	many	TGCAGCGTTGAATCCCTAGCGGAAGACAATGAGCAGTTCTTC	CSVESLAEDNEQFF
NA	TRBV20-1	TRBJ1-6	few	TGCAGTGCTAGAGCCCCGAGGGTGAGCTCCTATAATTCACCCCTCCACTTT	CSARAPRVSSYNSPLHF